The following is a T cell receptor beta chain sequence with its context. The antigen is undetermined. This table comes from immunoSEQ multiplex PCR, and its TCRdb copy is limited to in-frame clones, with some not included. This sample has approximately 74,000 clones; about 90% occur once, and the top ten carry over 9.5%. This sample is part of a study of OX40 agonist ivuxolimab in advanced cancers. The trim removed 0 bases at V and 0 bases at J, leaving 12 bases unmatched. This CDR3 spans 20 amino acids. Germline CDR1 reads SGHRS; CDR2 reads YFSETQ. Overall study results and limits: Nonresponders, in some cases, also had low normalized T-cell clonal expansion.

The chain employs TRBV5-1 and TRBJ2-6, with 7 bases fitting TRBD1. The material was CD4+ or CD8+ T cells sorted from blood, obtained in a trial of the OX40 agonist ivuxolimab. This clonotype originated in an adult with an advanced solid tumor such as melanoma, head and neck, liver or kidney cancer. The CDR3 is CASSLGLNRDSDSGANVLTF. The CDR3 region has the DNA TGCGCCAGCAGCTTGGGTCTTAACCGGGACAGTGACTCTGGGGCCAACGTCCTGACTTTC.